Below, 3 T cell receptor beta chains from the same sample are listed, as sequenced in a study of T cell repertoires in cytomegalovirus infection. MiXCR, run by TCRdb on the reads, gives a single entry per CDR3 protein. Of 350,000 to 450,000 distinct CDR3 sequences listed, 15% to 20% are singletons. Sequencing was carried out using PBMCs. Receptor source: a human donor in good health (CMV status not recorded). Some clones in this sample may be carry-over from other donors' samples.

This clonotype was counted ten times or more. The chain recombines TRBV5-4 with TRBJ2-3; 8 bases agree with TRBD2. The CDR3 covers 17 residues. Germline lookup yields CDR1 SGHNT and CDR2 YYREEE (reference sequence). J was trimmed by 0 bases and V by 1 base; bases with no gene match: 7. In DNA, the CDR3 is TGTGCCAGCAGCTTGTTGTTAGCGGGAATTAGCACAGATACGCAGTATTTT. This gives the protein CASSLLLAGISTDTQYF.

This clonotype was recorded many times. V and J are TRBV12-3 or TRBV12-4 and TRBJ1-6; D gene unclear. V was cut by 3 bases and J by 9 bases, with 9 bases left in between. This CDR3 region has 13 residues. CDR3 nucleotides: TGTGCCAGCAGTTTGGGAGGTCGTTCACCCCTCCACTTT. This gives the protein CASSLGGRSPLHF.

The genes are TRBV11-2 and TRBJ1-3; a weak D match, TRBD1 (6 bases). V shed 6 bases and J shed 4 bases, with 13 bases lying between them. CDR1 is SGHAT, CDR2 FQNNGV, per germline. The CDR3 contains 14 residues. The CDR3: CASRSQGAGNTIYF. The CDR3 nucleotides read TGTGCCAGCAGATCACAGGGAGCGGGAAACACCATATATTTT.